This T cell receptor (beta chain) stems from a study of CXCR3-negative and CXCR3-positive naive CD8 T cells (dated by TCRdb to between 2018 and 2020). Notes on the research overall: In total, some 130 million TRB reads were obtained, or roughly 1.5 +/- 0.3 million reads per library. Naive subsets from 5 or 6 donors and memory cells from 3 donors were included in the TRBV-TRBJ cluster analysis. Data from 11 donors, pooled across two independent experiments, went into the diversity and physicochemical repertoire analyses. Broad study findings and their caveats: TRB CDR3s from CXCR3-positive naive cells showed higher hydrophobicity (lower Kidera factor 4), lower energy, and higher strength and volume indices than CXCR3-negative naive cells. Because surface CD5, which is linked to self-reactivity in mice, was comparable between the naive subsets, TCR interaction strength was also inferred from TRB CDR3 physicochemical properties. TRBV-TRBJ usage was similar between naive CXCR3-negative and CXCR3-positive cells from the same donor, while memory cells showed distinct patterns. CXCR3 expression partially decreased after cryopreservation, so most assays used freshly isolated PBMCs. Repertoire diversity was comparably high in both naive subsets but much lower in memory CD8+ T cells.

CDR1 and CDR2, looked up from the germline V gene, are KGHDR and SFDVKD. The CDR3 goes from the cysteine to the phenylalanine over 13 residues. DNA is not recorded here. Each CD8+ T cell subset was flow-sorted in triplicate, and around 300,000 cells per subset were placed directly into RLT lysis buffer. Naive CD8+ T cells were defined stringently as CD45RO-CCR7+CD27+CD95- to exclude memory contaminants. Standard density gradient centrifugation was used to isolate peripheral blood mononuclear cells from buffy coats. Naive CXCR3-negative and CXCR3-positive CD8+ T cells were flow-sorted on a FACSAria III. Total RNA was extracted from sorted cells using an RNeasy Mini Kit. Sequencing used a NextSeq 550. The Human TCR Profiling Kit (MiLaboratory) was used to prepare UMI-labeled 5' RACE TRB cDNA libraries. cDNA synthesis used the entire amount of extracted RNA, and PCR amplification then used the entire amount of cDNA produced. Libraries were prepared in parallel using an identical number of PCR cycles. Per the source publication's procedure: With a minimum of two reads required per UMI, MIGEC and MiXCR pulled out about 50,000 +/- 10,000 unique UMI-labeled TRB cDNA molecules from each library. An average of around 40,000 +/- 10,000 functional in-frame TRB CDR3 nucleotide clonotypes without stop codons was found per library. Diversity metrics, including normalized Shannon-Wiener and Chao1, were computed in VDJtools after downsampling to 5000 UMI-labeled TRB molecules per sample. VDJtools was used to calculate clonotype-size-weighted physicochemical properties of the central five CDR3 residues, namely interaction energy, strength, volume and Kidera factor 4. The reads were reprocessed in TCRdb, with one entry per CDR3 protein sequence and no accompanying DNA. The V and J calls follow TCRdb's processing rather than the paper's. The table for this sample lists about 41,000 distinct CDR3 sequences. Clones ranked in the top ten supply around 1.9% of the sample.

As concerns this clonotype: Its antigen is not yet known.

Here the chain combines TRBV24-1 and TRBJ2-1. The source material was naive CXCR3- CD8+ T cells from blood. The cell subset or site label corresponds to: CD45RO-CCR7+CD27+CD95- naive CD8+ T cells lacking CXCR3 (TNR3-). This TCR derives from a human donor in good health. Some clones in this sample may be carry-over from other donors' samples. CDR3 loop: CATSAGSYNEQFF.